One TCR beta chain is described in this entry. The sample belongs to a study of blood T cell repertoires in COVID-19. At the level of the study: Samples representing acute and convalescent COVID-19 were sourced from the United States, Italy and Spain. The cDNA or gDNA used as material had been derived from T cells, B-cell-depleted T cells, or PBMCs.

CDR3 length: 16 residues. The V and J ends lost 5 bases and 3 bases, in that order; junction bases with no gene match: 9. Germline loops: CDR1 PRHDT, CDR2 FYEKMQ (reference sequence). Authors' data handling: From reference gene primer amplification, estimates of nucleated cell counts were derived. Produced via immunoSEQ multiplex PCR; TCRdb's table is partial and in-frame only. The DNA was the basis for D and trimming; V, J and clone size are from that table. The table records about 290,000 clones, roughly nine tenths of them present only once. The chain employs TRBV13 and TRBJ2-7; TRBD2 agrees at 11 bases. Sequenced sample: peripheral blood. This TCR was sampled from a woman aged 40 to 55 who had recovered from COVID-19. The CDR3 DNA reads TGTGCCAGCAGCACACGTAGCGGGAGGGGTAGCTACGAGCAGTACTTC. Its translation: CASSTRSGRGSYEQYF.